This T cell receptor (beta chain) was recovered during a study of T cell repertoires in cytomegalovirus infection. Germline V gives CDR1 LNHDA, CDR2 SQIVND (reference sequence). The CDR3 is 16 amino acids. The V gene end was trimmed by 1 base and the J gene end by 4 bases; junction bases not matched to a gene: 6. This clonotype was detected many times. One entry per CDR3 protein results from TCRdb running MiXCR on the reads. The sample has approximately 500,000 distinct CDR3 sequences; approximately 15% are singletons. This receptor was identified in a human donor in good health (CMV status not recorded). Some clones in this sample may be carry-over from other donors' samples. The sequencing sample was made of CD8+ T cells from PBMCs. This rearrangement joins TRBV19 to TRBJ2-2; 7 bases align to TRBD1. CDR3 coding DNA: TGTGCCAGTAGTATAGTAAAGGGGGCGAGCACCGGGGAGCTGTTTTTT. Its protein is CASSIVKGASTGELFF.